This T cell receptor beta chain was sequenced for a study of regulatory T cells in long-lasting Graves disease (dated by TCRdb to 2020 to 2023). Regarding the complete study: To count as having persistent Graves' disease, a patient had to have received antithyroid drug treatment for over 5 years with TSH receptor autoantibodies remaining persistently positive. This study used TCR sequencing and RNA sequencing of peripheral blood to compare persistent Graves' disease patients against newly diagnosed Graves' disease patients. The study took place in China and was registered as a clinical trial. A total of approximately 35 samples underwent TCR sequencing: about 13 from persistent and roughly 20 from newly diagnosed Graves' disease patients. In the clinical cohort, patients with persistent Graves' disease had used antithyroid drugs for an average of around ten years. The full study reports these points: Persistent disease showed preferential use of TRBV28, TRBJ1-2 and TRBJ2-5, whereas newly diagnosed disease favored TRBV20-1 and TRBJ2-1. Persistent Graves' disease patients showed lower TCR Shannon entropy and fewer highly expanded clones than newly diagnosed patients, suggesting clonal expansion. Sequencing and analysis were limited to the TCR beta chain. The study examined only peripheral blood because the primary lesion, thyroid tissue, could not be accessed. More public clonotypes were shared among persistent patients (2,741) than among newly diagnosed patients (roughly 1,000). The small sample size was acknowledged by the authors as a limitation that may reduce accuracy.

Turning to this clonotype: Its specific antigen is unknown. The record has no base qualities; no much larger clone is one base away.

Sample time point, as interpreted from the label and publication: persistent/refractory GD, antithyroid drugs over 5 years with positive TRAb. For both TCR sequencing and RNA sequencing, RNA was extracted from PBMCs in TRIzol. The diagnosis of Graves' disease followed American Thyroid Association guidelines. Patients were recruited from an endocrinology department in Xi'an, China. Each patient gave about 10 milliliters of peripheral blood, collected in an EDTA anticoagulant tube. Ficoll Paque Plus density gradient separation was used to isolate PBMCs, and no further T cell sorting was performed. An Agilent 2100 Bioanalyzer and agarose gel were used to check RNA quality, and a NanoDrop 2000 was used to measure RNA concentration. Libraries were built with multiplex PCR. The reads were generated on an Illumina HiSeq 4000. To build TCR beta libraries, CDR3 regions were amplified by Arm-PCR using iRepertoire HTBI primers. Gel purification was performed on PCR products prior to sequencing. The authors' pipeline ran thus. Gene usage analysis of CDR3 amino acid clonotypes used the roughly 60 TRBV and some 15 TRBJ segments found across samples. COPE and FqMerger were used to merge filtered high-quality paired reads into contigs. BLAST was used to align contigs to IMGT TRBV, TRBD and TRBJ reference genes, and CDR3 was defined according to IMGT. Any clonotype with a frequency above 0.1% was classified as a highly expanded clone. Shannon entropy was used to measure repertoire diversity, and the Gini coefficient was used to measure V-J evenness. A clonotype was considered public if more than one individual shared it. TCRdb trimmed public reads at Q25 via fastp, called clones via MiXCR and kept in-frame beta chains. One record per CDR3 amino acid sequence lists the most common genes and DNA. These V and J calls originate from TCRdb's pipeline instead of the authors' own analysis. The sample table holds more than 350,000 distinct CDR3 sequences, of which around a fifth were seen once. 14% of the sample is in the top ten clones.

From its cysteine to its phenylalanine, the CDR3 spans 13 amino acids. CDR3 DNA is the only sequence kept; it has 39 bases, read in frame from the first base. The germline V gene (reference sequence) provides CDR1 LGHDT and CDR2 YNNKEL. The V end loses 1 base and the J end loses 6 bases, and a stretch of 9 bases separates them. Source: peripheral blood mononuclear cells (PBMCs), taken when the disease was refractory, from a patient treated with antithyroid drugs. This sequence was found in a female donor with Graves disease. The sequence is built from TRBV3-1 and TRBJ1-2; the D gene cannot be named for sure. The CDR3 region: CASSQVLTDGYTF. The DNA sequence is as follows: TGTGCCAGCAGCCAAGTTTTAACAGATGGCTACACCTTC.